The 16 T cell receptor beta chains below were found in one sample sequenced in a study of OX40 agonist ivuxolimab in advanced cancers. Here immunoSEQ multiplex PCR was the method, and the copy in TCRdb shows in-frame clones only, minus some. The sample yields around 70,000 clones, roughly 84% seen once. The sample here was CD4+ or CD8+ T cells sorted from blood, taken in a trial of the OX40 agonist ivuxolimab. These receptors were taken from an adult with an advanced solid tumor such as melanoma, head and neck, liver or kidney cancer.

The gene calls are TRBV10-3 and TRBJ1-3; maybe TRBD1 (6 bases). V was shortened by 11 bases and J by 4 bases, with 18 bases between the two germline ends. From germline, CDR1 is ENHRY and CDR2 SYGVKD. The CDR3 runs 14 residues. As DNA, the CDR3 is TGTGCCGTAACATTGGACAGCAAAGGAAACACCATATATTTT. This gives the protein CAVTLDSKGNTIYF.

The chain couples TRBV5-1 to TRBJ2-7, with 8 bases fitting TRBD2. The CDR3 covers 13 residues. CDR1 is SGHRS and CDR2 is YFSETQ in the germline V gene. The V segment lost 2 bases and the J segment 3 bases; nucleotides outside the gene matches: 1. The CDR3, as DNA: TGCGCCAGCAGCTTTAGCGGGATCTACGAGCAGTACTTC. It is translated as CASSFSGIYEQYF.

The chain has TRBV19 and TRBJ2-7, with TRBD2 matching 11 bases. CDR3 length equals 16 residues. Germline V lookup: CDR1 LNHDA, CDR2 SQIVND (reference sequence). J gave up 3 bases and V 6 bases, and 10 bases lay outside the gene matches. CDR3 loop: CASSNLAGGVFYEQYF. CDR3 bases: TGTGCCAGTAGCAATCTAGCGGGAGGTGTTTTCTACGAGCAGTACTTC.

This chain connects TRBV20-1 to TRBJ2-1; D may be TRBD2 (5 bases). This CDR3 has 11 amino acids. V lost 5 bases and J lost 13, with 15 bases in between. In germline, CDR1 is DFQATT, CDR2 SNEGSKA (reference sequence). The CDR3 is CSAPRGSPQFF. CDR3 DNA sequence: TGCAGTGCTCCTCGCGGGTCACCTCAGTTCTTC.

This clone is labeled medium-sized. Distinct nucleotide sequences in the sample also encode this CDR3. The chain carries TRBV7-8 and TRBJ1-5, with D tentatively TRBD1 (6 bases). The CDR3 covers 15 residues. CDR1 is SGHVS and CDR2 is FQNEAQ in the germline V gene. The V end lost 1 base, the J end lost 7 bases, and 14 bases lay between the germline ends. CDR3 region: CASSLGPGVEQPQHF. The CDR3 nucleotides read TGTGCCAGCAGCTTAGGGCCAGGGGTCGAGCAGCCCCAGCATTTT.

The CDR3 reads CASSFEVQPQHF. CDR3 in DNA: TGTGCCAGCAGTTTCGAGGTACAGCCCCAGCATTTT. The chain couples TRBV28 to TRBJ1-5; D remains unclear. In germline, CDR1 is MDHEN, CDR2 SYDVKM. CDR3 length equals 12 residues. Between the trimmed V and J ends, which lost 3 bases and 7 bases, there was a span of 7 bases.

V and J are TRBV30 and TRBJ1-2; D is perhaps TRBD1 (5 bases). V gave up 5 bases and J gave up 4 bases, with 8 bases separating them. Germline V CDR1 and CDR2: GTSNPN, SVGIG (reference sequence). This CDR3 is 11 amino acids long. The CDR3 protein is CAWGTVYGYTF. CDR3 nucleotides: TGTGCCTGGGGGACGGTCTATGGCTACACCTTC.

The rearrangement joins TRBV9 to TRBJ1-5, with unresolved D. This CDR3 has 15 residues. CDR1 SGDLS and CDR2 YYNGEE come from the germline V gene. Trimming removed 0 bases at V and 3 bases at J, with 10 bases between. This CDR3 reads CASSVGAQTNQPQHF. The CDR3, as DNA: TGTGCCAGCAGCGTAGGGGCACAGACCAATCAGCCCCAGCATTTT.

The V and J genes are TRBV10-3 and TRBJ2-2, with 7 bases lining up with TRBD1. Germline V gene sequence: CDR1 ENHRY, CDR2 SYGVKD. V was clipped by 6 bases and J by 3 bases; unmatched bases: 7. CDR3 length equals 15 residues. The CDR3 sequence: CAIRSDREDTGELFF. Written as DNA, the CDR3 is TGTGCCATCAGATCCGACAGGGAAGACACCGGGGAGCTGTTTTTT.

In nucleotides, the CDR3 is TGTGCCAGCAGTACGAGGCGTACGCAGTATTTT. Protein product: CASSTRRTQYF. The chain employs TRBV6-5 and TRBJ2-3; D remains ambiguous. The CDR3 length is 11 residues. CDR1 and CDR2 from the germline V gene are MNHEY and SVGAGI. Trimming removed 5 bases at V and 8 bases at J, with 8 bases between.

This clone was picked up a small number of times. The chain uses TRBV30 and TRBJ1-5; TRBD1 agrees at 9 bases. Per the germline V gene, CDR1 is GTSNPN and CDR2 is SVGIG (reference sequence). The V gene end was trimmed by 0 bases and the J gene end by 7 bases; junction bases not matched to a gene: 13. The CDR3 is made up of 17 amino acids. DNA of the CDR3: TGTGCCTGGAGTGTATTCGGGACAGGGACTTTCAAACAGCCCCAGCATTTT. Residues: CAWSVFGTGTFKQPQHF.

The chain carries TRBV18 and TRBJ1-2, with unresolved D. The germline V gene encodes CDR1 KGHSH and CDR2 LQKENI. This CDR3 spans 14 amino acids. Trimming removed 6 bases from V and 0 bases from J, with 11 bases in between. CDR3 sequence: CASSRGSANYGYTF. The DNA for the CDR3 is TGTGCCAGCTCCCGAGGGTCAGCTAACTATGGCTACACCTTC.

The chain couples TRBV7-3 to TRBJ2-7; D unresolved. CDR3 length: 12 residues. V dropped 5 bases and J dropped 3 bases, with 8 bases sitting between them. Looked up from germline, CDR1 is SGHTA and CDR2 is FQGTGA. In DNA, the CDR3 is TGTGCCAGCAGCCCAGACCACTACGAGCAGTACTTC. Translation gives CASSPDHYEQYF.

V is TRBV5-1 and J is TRBJ2-6; D is ambiguous. The ends were cut back, 7 bases at V and 1 base at J, with 12 bases in the middle. Germline CDR1 reads SGHRS; CDR2 reads YFSETQ. CDR3 length equals 15 residues. The CDR3 nucleotides are TGCGCCAGCGCACTTACCGGATCTGGGGCCAACGTCCTGACTTTC. This sequence encodes CASALTGSGANVLTF.

The rearrangement joins TRBV19 to TRBJ1-1; no firm D call. CDR3 length: 14 amino acids. Trimming left V 7 bases short and J 4 bases short, with 16 bases between. In germline, CDR1 is LNHDA, CDR2 SQIVND (reference sequence). CDR3 loop: CASMPHGLFTEAFF. The CDR3, as DNA: TGTGCCAGTATGCCCCACGGCCTCTTCACTGAAGCTTTCTTT.

CDR3 residues: CASSSTGINNEQFF. The CDR3 coding sequence is TGTGCCAGCAGCTCGACAGGAATCAACAATGAGCAGTTCTTC. The rearrangement uses TRBV7-2 and TRBJ2-1, with D tentatively TRBD1 (6 bases). The CDR3 runs 14 residues. Trimming stripped 4 bases from V and 5 bases from J, with 12 bases between. Germline V gene lookup returns CDR1 SGHTA and CDR2 FQGNSA. Filled out from reference TRBV7-2 and TRBJ2-1, the complete variable domain reads GAGVSQSPSNKVTEKGKDVELRCDPISGHTALYWYRQSLGQGLEFLIYFQGNSAPDKSGLPSDRFSAERTGGSVSTLTIQRTQQEDSAVYLCASSSTGINNEQFFGPGTRLTVL.